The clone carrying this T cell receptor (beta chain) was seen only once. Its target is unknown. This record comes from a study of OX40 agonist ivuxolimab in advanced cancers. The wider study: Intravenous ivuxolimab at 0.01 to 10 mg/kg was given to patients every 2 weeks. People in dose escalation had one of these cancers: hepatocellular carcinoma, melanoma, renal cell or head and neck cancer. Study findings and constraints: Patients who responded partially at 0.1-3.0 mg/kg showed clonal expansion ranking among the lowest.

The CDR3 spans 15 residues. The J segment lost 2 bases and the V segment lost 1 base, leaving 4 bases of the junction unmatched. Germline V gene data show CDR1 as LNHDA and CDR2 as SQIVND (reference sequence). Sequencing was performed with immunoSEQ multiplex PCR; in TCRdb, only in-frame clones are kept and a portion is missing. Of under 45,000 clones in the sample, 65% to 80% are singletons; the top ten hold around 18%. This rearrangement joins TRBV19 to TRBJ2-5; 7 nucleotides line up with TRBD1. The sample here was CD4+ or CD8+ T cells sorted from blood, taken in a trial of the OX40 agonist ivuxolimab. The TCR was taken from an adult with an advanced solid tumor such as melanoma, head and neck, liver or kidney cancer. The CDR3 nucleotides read TGTGCCAGTAGTATAGGAGGGACAGAACAAGAGACCCAGTACTTC. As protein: CASSIGGTEQETQYF.